The 19 T cell receptor beta chains below come from one sample, sequenced in a study of blood T cells in healthy people across ages. A sample-barcoded 5' primer and a J-beta primer mix were used in a second PCR of roughly 7 to 11 cycles. In TCRdb, the 5' RACE reads were re-called with MiXCR into one record per CDR3 protein. Here the sample spans about 1,000,000 distinct CDR3 sequences, around 43% being singletons. Sequenced input: blood. Receptors were obtained from a woman aged 55-69 years in good health.

This clonotype was seen more than once but under ten times. The chain has TRBV5-1 and TRBJ2-7; tentative D call: TRBD1 (5 bases). There are 14 residues in the CDR3. Between the trimmed V and J ends, which lost 0 bases and 6 bases, there was a span of 13 bases. CDR1 and CDR2 (germline): SGHRS, YFSETQ. The CDR3 here is CASSLGGLPAEQYF. As DNA, the CDR3 is TGCGCCAGCAGCTTGGGGGGCCTACCGGCCGAGCAGTACTTC. The whole variable domain, filled in from reference TRBV5-1 and TRBJ2-7, reads KAGVTQTPRYLIKTRGQQVTLSCSPISGHRSVSWYQQTPGQGLQFLFEYFSETQRNKGNFPGRFSGRQFSNSRSEMNVSTLELGDSALYLCASSLGGLPAEQYFGPGTRLTVT.

The chain has TRBV20-1 and TRBJ2-1; 16 nucleotides match TRBD2. CDR1 and CDR2 from the germline V gene are DFQATT and SNEGSKA (reference sequence). Trimming at V came to 6 bases and at J to 3 bases, leaving 5 bases not matched to a gene. This CDR3 is 16 amino acids long. CDR3 region: CSAGTSGRAVYNEQFF. The CDR3 bases are TGCAGTGCCGGGACTAGCGGGAGGGCCGTCTACAATGAGCAGTTCTTC.

The chain couples TRBV12-3 or TRBV12-4 to TRBJ2-1; a weak D match, TRBD2 (5 bases). Trimming removed 7 bases at V and 7 bases at J, with 20 bases between. This CDR3 has 15 amino acids. The CDR3 nucleotides read TGTGCCAGCACCGTCATACGGGGTTTCAGGAATGAGCAGTTCTTC. It translates to CASTVIRGFRNEQFF.

V and J are TRBV7-3 and TRBJ2-3; TRBD2 might be the D (5 bases). This CDR3 contains 15 residues. Germline V gives CDR1 SGHTA, CDR2 FQGTGA. Trimming took 2 bases from V and 2 from J, leaving 11 bases between them. Here the CDR3 reads CASSLSGSITDTQYF. CDR3 in DNA: TGTGCCAGCAGCTTATCGGGATCCATCACAGATACGCAGTATTTT.

This clonotype was seen a few times. V and J are TRBV6-5 and TRBJ2-7; D is perhaps TRBD1 (6 bases). The CDR3 has 12 residues. The V gene's germline CDR1 is MNHEY and CDR2 SVGAGI. Trimming left V 4 bases short and J 5 bases short, with 9 bases between. The CDR3 region has the DNA TGTGCCAGCAGTTCAGGGGTACACGAGCAGTACTTC. The encoded protein is CASSSGVHEQYF.

The chain couples TRBV3-1 to TRBJ1-1; D is undetermined. The CDR3 consists of 14 residues. Germline lookup yields CDR1 LGHDT and CDR2 YNNKEL (reference sequence). Trimming removed 1 base from V and 0 bases from J, with 6 bases in between. The CDR3 DNA reads as TGTGCCAGCAGCCAAGGTGGCCTGAACACTGAAGCTTTCTTT. Translating it yields CASSQGGLNTEAFF. The full variable domain, with the rest looked up from reference TRBV3-1 and TRBJ1-1, is DTAVSQTPKYLVTQMGNDKSIKCEQNLGHDTMYWYKQDSKKFLKIMFSYNNKELIINETVPNRFSPKSPDKAHLNLHINSLELGDSAVYFCASSQGGLNTEAFFGQGTRLTVV.

The CDR3 bases are TGTGCCACCAGCAGAGCCCTAACAGGGGTCAGGGAGACCCAGTACTTC. Protein: CATSRALTGVRETQYF. The chain couples TRBV15 to TRBJ2-5; 7 bases match TRBD1. With V trimmed by 1 base and J by 5 bases, 10 bases remained unmatched. Germline CDR1 and CDR2: LNHNV and YYDKDF (reference sequence). The CDR3 contains 16 residues.

A few counts support this clonotype. The rearrangement uses TRBV27 and TRBJ2-7, with D possibly called TRBD1 or TRBD2 (5 bases each). The CDR3 runs 12 residues. Germline assignment: CDR1 MNHEY and CDR2 SMNVEV (reference sequence). Trimming removed 10 bases from V and 3 bases from J, with 13 bases in between. Here the CDR3 reads CATRGANYEQYF. CDR3 sequence (DNA): TGTGCCACCCGGGGCGCGAACTACGAGCAGTACTTC.

The table lists this clonotype with a few counts. The chain couples TRBV7-9 to TRBJ2-1; D may be TRBD2 (6 bases). The CDR3 totals 14 residues. Deletions cut 4 bases from V and 4 bases from J, with 11 bases between. Germline CDR1 SEHNR, CDR2 FQNEAQ (reference sequence). In DNA, the CDR3 is TGTGCCAGCAGCTATTTGGGGGGTTACAATGAGCAGTTCTTC. Its protein is CASSYLGGYNEQFF.

The chain couples TRBV14 to TRBJ2-5; D uncertain. In germline, CDR1 is SGHDN, CDR2 FVKESK. This CDR3 spans 14 amino acids. Trimming removed 0 bases at V and 4 bases at J, with 9 bases between. In DNA, the CDR3 is TGTGCCAGCAGCCAAGACCAATTCCGAGAGACCCAGTACTTC. This translates into CASSQDQFRETQYF. Together with reference TRBV14 and TRBJ2-5, the CDR3 gives the full variable domain: EAGVTQFPSHSVIEKGQTVTLRCDPISGHDNLYWYRRVMGKEIKFLLHFVKESKQDESGMPNNRFLAERTGGTYSTLKVQPAELEDSGVYFCASSQDQFRETQYFGPGTRLLVL.

V usage is TRBV6-1 and J usage is TRBJ2-6, with D unclear. The V end was cut by 6 bases, the J end by 4 bases, with 22 bases between. The germline V gene encodes CDR1 MNHNS and CDR2 SASEGT. There are 18 residues in the CDR3. CDR3 in amino acids: CASSRSPAGLGGANVLTF. The CDR3 nucleotides are TGTGCCAGCAGCCGATCTCCGGCAGGCCTTGGAGGGGCCAACGTCCTGACTTTC.

The rearrangement links TRBV20-1 to TRBJ2-7; D is perhaps TRBD1 (7 bases). The length of the CDR3 is 14 residues. V was trimmed by 0 bases and J by 7 bases, leaving 16 bases between them. Germline values: CDR1 DFQATT, CDR2 SNEGSKA (reference sequence). CDR3 in DNA: TGCAGTGCTAGAGACGGCAGGGGGGACGTGGAGCAGTACTTC. Translated, it gives CSARDGRGDVEQYF.

V and J are TRBV10-3 and TRBJ2-3; 8 bases match TRBD2. This CDR3 is 18 amino acids long. V shed 0 bases and J 0 bases; nucleotides not matched to a gene: 8. CDR1 and CDR2 (germline): ENHRY, SYGVKD. The CDR3 DNA sequence: TGTGCCATCAGTGAGTCGATAGCTAGCGGGCCTAGCACAGATACGCAGTATTTT. Translated: CAISESIASGPSTDTQYF.

The genes are TRBV6-2 or TRBV6-3 and TRBJ2-3; TRBD1 is a possible D gene (5 bases). V lost 6 bases and J lost 6, with 22 bases in between. This CDR3 has 16 amino acids. Germline lookup yields CDR1 MNHEY and CDR2 SVGEGT. CDR3 sequence: CASSLYPSLQGDTQYF. The CDR3 coding sequence is TGTGCCAGCAGCCTCTACCCTAGTTTGCAGGGCGATACGCAGTATTTT.

This clonotype was observed once. The rearrangement joins TRBV9 to TRBJ2-3; D is unclear. The CDR3 length is 14 residues. Trimming cost V 2 bases and J 2 bases, with 9 bases left between them. Germline V gene lookup returns CDR1 SGDLS and CDR2 YYNGEE. The CDR3 nucleotides read TGTGCCAGCAGCGTTGACTTTTCCACAGATACGCAGTATTTT. This codes for CASSVDFSTDTQYF. Full variable domain (rest looked up from reference TRBV9 and TRBJ2-3): DSGVTQTPKHLITATGQRVTLRCSPRSGDLSVYWYQQSLDQGLQFLIQYYNGEERAKGNILERFSAQQFPDLHSELNLSSLELGDSALYFCASSVDFSTDTQYFGPGTRLTVL.

CDR3 amino acids: CASSNILRADEQYF. In nucleotides, the CDR3 is TGTGCCAGCAGCAACATTCTACGCGCTGACGAGCAGTACTTC. The V and J genes are TRBV27 and TRBJ2-5; D gene ambiguous. The closer fit of TRBJ2-7 to the DNA end suggests the J call may be wrong. The CDR3 length is 14 residues. CDR1 is MNHEY, CDR2 SMNVEV, per germline (reference sequence).

The rearrangement links TRBV7-8 to TRBJ2-5; 7 bases agree with TRBD1. The CDR3 is 13 residues long. V gave up 8 bases and J gave up 1 base; unmatched junction bases: 4. In germline, CDR1 is SGHVS, CDR2 FQNEAQ. DNA for the CDR3: TGTGCCAGCGCCGGGGACAGCCAAGAGACCCAGTACTTC. Protein sequence: CASAGDSQETQYF. The whole variable domain, filled in from reference TRBV7-8 and TRBJ2-5, reads GAGVSQSPRYKVAKRGQDVALRCDPISGHVSLFWYQQALGQGPEFLTYFQNEAQLDKSGLPSDRFFAERPEGSVSTLKIQRTQQEDSAVYLCASAGDSQETQYFGPGTRLLVL.

This rearrangement joins TRBV2 to TRBJ2-3; 9 nucleotides match TRBD2. Per the germline V gene, CDR1 is SNHLY and CDR2 is FYNNEI. Trimming removed 3 bases from V and 4 bases from J; junction bases left unmatched: 14. The CDR3 spans 18 residues. CDR3 in DNA: TGTGCCAGCAGTGAGGTTCGCAGCGGGAGGACAGTAGCAGATACGCAGTATTTT. Translated, it gives CASSEVRSGRTVADTQYF. Filled out from reference TRBV2 and TRBJ2-3, the complete variable domain reads EPEVTQTPSHQVTQMGQEVILRCVPISNHLYFYWYRQILGQKVEFLVSFYNNEISEKSEIFDDQFSVERPDGSNFTLKIRSTKLEDSAMYFCASSEVRSGRTVADTQYFGPGTRLTVL.

V gene TRBV7-2 combines with J gene TRBJ2-1; possible D gene TRBD1, 6 bases. The CDR3 length is 13 residues. Per germline, CDR1 SGHTA and CDR2 FQGNSA. V dropped 8 bases and J dropped 9 bases, with 17 bases sitting between them. The CDR3 nucleotides read TGTGCCAGCCGCCCTAGGGGGTCTATTGAGCAGTTCTTC. Amino acid sequence: CASRPRGSIEQFF.